The clone carrying this T cell receptor beta chain turned up a few times. Its antigen is still unknown. The record originates from a study of identical twins. Study-wide results and limits: Insertions ran lower in abundant cord blood beta clonotypes, though not in memory repertoires. Modelling approaches yielded underestimates of out-of-frame TCR alpha sharing between monozygotic twins.

TCRdb itself ran the 5' RACE reads through MiXCR, one entry per CDR3 protein. This table has about 430,000 distinct CDR3 sequences, less than 20% appearing once. Trimming removed 4 bases from V and 6 bases from J; junction bases left unmatched: 2. The length of the CDR3 is 12 residues. The germline V gene has CDR1 DFQATT and CDR2 SNEGSKA (reference sequence). J is TRBJ1-5 and V is TRBV20-1; 8 bases align to TRBD1. Sample: naive T cells sorted from blood. This clonotype originated in a man aged 45 to 65 in good health. In DNA form, the CDR3 reads TGCAGTGCTAACAGGGGGAGTCAGCCCCAGCATTTT. This gives the protein CSANRGSQPQHF.